This T cell receptor (beta chain) was identified in a study of T cell responses to AZD1222 COVID-19 vaccine. The table came from immunoSEQ multiplex PCR; TCRdb's copy has only in-frame clones and leaves some out. The repertoire includes around 99,000 clones, approximately 88% of them detected once, and 6.6% sits in the top ten. The sequenced sample was peripheral blood, obtained on day 0 of AZD1222 vaccination. The receptor's source is an adult in good health.

DNA of the CDR3: TGTGCCAGCTCAGGGGGCTACTCTGGGGCCAACGTCCTGACTTTC. Translated: CASSGGYSGANVLTF. The chain employs TRBV9 and TRBJ2-6, with TRBD1 matching over 8 bases. With 7 bases clipped from V and 0 bases from J, the junction kept 3 bases outside the gene matches. The CDR3 spans 15 residues. CDR1 SGDLS and CDR2 YYNGEE come from the germline V gene.